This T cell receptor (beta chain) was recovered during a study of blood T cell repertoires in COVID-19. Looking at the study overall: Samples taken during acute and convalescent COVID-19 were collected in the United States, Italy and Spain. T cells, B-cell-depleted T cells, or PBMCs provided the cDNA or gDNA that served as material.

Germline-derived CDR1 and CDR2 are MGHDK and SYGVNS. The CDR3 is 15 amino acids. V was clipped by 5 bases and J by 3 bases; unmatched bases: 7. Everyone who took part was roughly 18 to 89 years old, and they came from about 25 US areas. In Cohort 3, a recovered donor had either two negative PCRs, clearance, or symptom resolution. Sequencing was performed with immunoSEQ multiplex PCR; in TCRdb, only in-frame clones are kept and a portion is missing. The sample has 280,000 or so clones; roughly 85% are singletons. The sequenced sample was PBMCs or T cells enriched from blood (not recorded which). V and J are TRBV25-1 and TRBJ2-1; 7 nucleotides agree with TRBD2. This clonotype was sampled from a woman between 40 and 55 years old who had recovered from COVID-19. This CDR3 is CASSPAGGGYNEQFF. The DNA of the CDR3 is TGTGCCAGCAGTCCGGCCGGCGGGGGCTACAATGAGCAGTTCTTC.